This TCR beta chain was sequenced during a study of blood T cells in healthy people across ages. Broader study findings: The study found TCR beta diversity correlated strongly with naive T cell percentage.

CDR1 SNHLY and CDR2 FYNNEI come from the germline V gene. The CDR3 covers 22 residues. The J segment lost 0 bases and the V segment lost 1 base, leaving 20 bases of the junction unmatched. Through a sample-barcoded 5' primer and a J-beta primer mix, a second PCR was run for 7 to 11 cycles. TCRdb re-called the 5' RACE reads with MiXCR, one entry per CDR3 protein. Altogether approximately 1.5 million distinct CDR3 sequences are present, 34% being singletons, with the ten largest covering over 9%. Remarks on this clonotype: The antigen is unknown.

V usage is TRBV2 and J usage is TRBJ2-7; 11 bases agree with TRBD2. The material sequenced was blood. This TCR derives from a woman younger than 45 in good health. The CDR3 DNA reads TGTGCCAGCAGTGAAGAAATGGCAATTAGGGGCCCGGGACTAGCGGCCTCCTACGAGCAGTACTTC. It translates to CASSEEMAIRGPGLAASYEQYF.